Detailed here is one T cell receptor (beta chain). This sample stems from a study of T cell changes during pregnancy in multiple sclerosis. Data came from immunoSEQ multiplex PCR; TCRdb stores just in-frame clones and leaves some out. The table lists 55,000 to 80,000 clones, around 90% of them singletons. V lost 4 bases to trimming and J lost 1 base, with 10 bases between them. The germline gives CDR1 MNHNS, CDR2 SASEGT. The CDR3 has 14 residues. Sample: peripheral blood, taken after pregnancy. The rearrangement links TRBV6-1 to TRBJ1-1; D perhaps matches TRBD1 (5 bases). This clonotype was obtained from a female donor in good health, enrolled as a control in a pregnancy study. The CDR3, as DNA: TGTGCCAGCAGTGGAGTAGGGGCGAACACTGAAGCTTTCTTT. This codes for CASSGVGANTEAFF.